This T cell receptor beta chain was identified during a study of T-cell reconstitution after alpha-beta-depleted transplantation in children. Whole-study findings and limits: The authors attributed T-cell counts and diversity one year after transplant mostly to newly produced T cells. Surviving recipient cells, namely T cells and thymic progenitors, were the source of high day-60 TCRbeta diversity in some patients. About two months after transplant, alpha-beta T cells reportedly came from several hundred expanded graft clones.

Unmatched junction bases numbered 15, after V lost 6 bases and J lost 8 bases. The CDR3 length is 18 residues. The germline gives CDR1 SGHVS, CDR2 FQNEAQ. Comment on this clonotype: The antigen is undetermined.

For TCRbeta, the library was prepared with unique molecular identifiers. TCRdb itself ran the PCR reads through MiXCR, one entry per CDR3 protein. The sample lists approximately 520,000 distinct CDR3 sequences; 9.5% to 12% were seen once. The clonotype originates from a female patient younger than 10 who had a stem cell transplant for aplastic anemia, so the T cells may come from the graft donor. This chain connects TRBV7-8 to TRBJ2-1; 14 bases agree with TRBD2. This material consisted of PBMCs, mostly from graft donor cells, taken 180 days after TCRalphabeta/CD19-depleted stem cell transplant. The CDR3 protein is CASRWRGLAGVRRDEQFF. The CDR3, as DNA: TGTGCCAGCAGGTGGAGGGGACTAGCGGGAGTCCGCAGGGATGAGCAGTTCTTC.